Below, 15 T cell receptor beta chains from the same sample are listed, as sequenced in a study of blood T cell repertoires in COVID-19. The method was immunoSEQ multiplex PCR; TCRdb's version includes in-frame clones alone and lacks a portion of them. Here the sample spans about 74,000 clones, approximately 89% being singletons. What was sequenced was peripheral blood. All receptors come from a man between 45 and 60 years old with COVID-19, enrolled during active disease.

The chain recombines TRBV7-3 with TRBJ1-3; D gene unclear. The germline CDR1 and CDR2 sequences are SGHTA and FQGTGA. CDR3 length: 15 residues. With 4 bases removed from V and 0 bases from J, the gap between germline ends came to 10 bases. The CDR3: CASSSSASSGNTIYF. The CDR3 nucleotides read TGTGCCAGCAGCTCATCAGCGTCCTCTGGAAACACCATATATTTT.

The chain carries TRBV6-1 and TRBJ2-7, with 8 positions matching TRBD1. There are 17 residues in the CDR3. Germline V gene data show CDR1 as MNHNS and CDR2 as SASEGT. Unmatched junction bases numbered 10, after V lost 1 base and J lost 2 bases. CDR3 nucleotide sequence: TGTGCCAGCAGTGAAGGGGGTTGGGGACAGGTTGCCTACGAGCAGTACTTC. Translated: CASSEGGWGQVAYEQYF.

V is TRBV15 and J is TRBJ2-5; 8 bases are shared with TRBD1. Germline V gene sequence: CDR1 LNHNV, CDR2 YYDKDF (reference sequence). This CDR3 has 14 residues. V was clipped by 8 bases and J by 7 bases; unmatched bases: 12. The CDR3 region is CATSAGTGLMTQYF. CDR3 nucleotides: TGTGCCACCTCAGCCGGGACAGGCTTAATGACCCAGTACTTC.

The rearrangement links TRBV9 to TRBJ2-7, with D maybe TRBD1 (6 bases). This CDR3 is built from 16 residues. Between the trimmed V and J ends, which lost 1 base and 1 base, there was a span of 15 bases. CDR1 is SGDLS and CDR2 is YYNGEE in the germline V gene. CDR3 sequence: CASSVLTRDTSYEQYF. The CDR3 bases are TGTGCCAGCAGCGTATTGACTCGGGACACTTCCTACGAGCAGTACTTC. Full variable domain (rest looked up from reference TRBV9 and TRBJ2-7): DSGVTQTPKHLITATGQRVTLRCSPRSGDLSVYWYQQSLDQGLQFLIQYYNGEERAKGNILERFSAQQFPDLHSELNLSSLELGDSALYFCASSVLTRDTSYEQYFGPGTRLTVT.

CDR3 residues: CASSITVYTEAFF. CDR3 in DNA: TGTGCCAGTAGTATAACGGTGTACACTGAAGCTTTCTTT. J is TRBJ1-1 and V is TRBV19; D call uncertain. CDR1 and CDR2 from the germline V gene are LNHDA and SQIVND (reference sequence). V lost 2 bases and J 3 bases, leaving 7 bases between the germline ends. The CDR3 covers 13 residues.

The chain employs TRBV6-6 and TRBJ2-1, with TRBD2 as a possible D gene (6 bases). The germline V gene has CDR1 MNHNY and CDR2 SVGAGI (reference sequence). The CDR3 consists of 15 residues. V shed 6 bases and J shed 5 bases, with 17 bases lying between them. CDR3 protein: CASRQTGTGDNEQFF. CDR3 bases: TGTGCCAGCAGGCAAACCGGGACTGGTGACAATGAGCAGTTCTTC.

The V and J genes are TRBV13 and TRBJ2-7, with 10 bases that match TRBD2. Germline trimming cut 4 bases from V and 0 bases from J; bases unmatched to any gene: 9. The V gene's germline CDR1 is PRHDT and CDR2 FYEKMQ (reference sequence). CDR3 length: 17 amino acids. The CDR3 DNA sequence: TGTGCCAGCAGCTCAACCATCGGACTAGCGGTCTCCTACGAGCAGTACTTC. It yields the protein CASSSTIGLAVSYEQYF.

In its sample, this clone was seen once. The chain couples TRBV3-1 (or the pseudogene TRBV3-2) to TRBJ1-1; tentative D call: TRBD1 (6 bases). Germline CDR1 and CDR2: LGHDT and YNNKEL (reference sequence). This CDR3 has 11 amino acids. V was cut by 10 bases and J by 5 bases, with 11 bases left in between. The CDR3 protein is CATTRGTEAFF. The CDR3 nucleotides are TGTGCCACCACCAGGGGAACTGAAGCTTTCTTT.

This sequence joins TRBV2 and TRBJ2-1; tentatively, D is TRBD2 (5 bases). The germline V and J ends were trimmed by 6 bases and 4 bases, with 10 bases remaining between them. CDR3 length: 13 residues. The germline V gene has CDR1 SNHLY and CDR2 FYNNEI. The CDR3 bases are TGTGCCAGCAGGAGGGATTTATACAATGAGCAGTTCTTC. Its translation: CASRRDLYNEQFF.

The rearrangement uses TRBV19 and TRBJ1-5; 8 bases line up with TRBD1. J was trimmed by 7 bases and V by 8 bases; bases with no gene match: 7. The CDR3 length is 13 residues. Looked up from germline, CDR1 is LNHDA and CDR2 is SQIVND (reference sequence). This CDR3 reads CASGQGVRQPQHF. In DNA, the CDR3 is TGTGCCAGTGGACAGGGTGTACGGCAGCCCCAGCATTTT.

The rearrangement uses TRBV7-6 and TRBJ2-2, with 11 positions matching TRBD1. This CDR3 region has 20 residues. Losses at the gene ends were 8 bases for V and 3 bases for J; bases not matched to a gene: 20. Looked up from germline, CDR1 is SGHVS and CDR2 is FNYEAQ. The CDR3 reads CASDPSHWTGGGWDTGELFF. The CDR3 bases are TGTGCCAGCGATCCCTCTCACTGGACAGGGGGCGGGTGGGACACCGGGGAGCTGTTTTTT.

The V call is TRBV3-1 (or the pseudogene TRBV3-2), the J call TRBJ2-3; a possible D gene is TRBD2 (5 bases). Germline CDR1 and CDR2: LGHDT and YNNKEL (reference sequence). The CDR3 spans 13 residues. V shed 0 bases and J shed 8 bases, with 9 bases lying between them. The CDR3, as DNA: TGTGCCAGCAGCCAAGATCTAGCTCGTACGCAGTATTTT. Residues: CASSQDLARTQYF.

CDR3 region: CASSSLQGGNTEAFF. CDR3 coding DNA: TGTGCCAGCAGTTCACTACAGGGCGGGAACACTGAAGCTTTCTTT. V is TRBV27 and J is TRBJ1-1; D possibly corresponds to TRBD1 (6 bases). From germline, CDR1 is MNHEY and CDR2 SMNVEV (reference sequence). V was cut by 4 bases and J by 1 base, with 13 bases left in between. This CDR3 region has 15 residues.

The gene calls are TRBV4-2 and TRBJ1-2; 8 nucleotides agree with TRBD1. Germline lookup yields CDR1 LGHNA and CDR2 YNFKEQ. CDR3 length: 13 residues. V was pared by 6 bases and J by 2 bases, with 2 bases of the junction left unmatched. CDR3 amino acids: CASSRTGNYGYTF. In DNA form, the CDR3 reads TGTGCCAGCAGTAGGACAGGGAACTATGGCTACACCTTC.

The genes are TRBV28 and TRBJ2-1; D unclear. The germline CDR1 and CDR2 sequences are MDHEN and SYDVKM. The V end was cut by 6 bases, the J end by 2 bases, with 8 bases between. The CDR3 runs 13 residues. As DNA, the CDR3 is TGTGCCAGCAGGCCCGGTACCTACAATGAGCAGTTCTTC. Its protein product is CASRPGTYNEQFF.